Listed here is a single T cell receptor beta chain. Its antigen is currently unknown. This specimen belongs to a study of monozygotic twins with inflammatory bowel disease. The germline V gene encodes CDR1 SGHKS and CDR2 YYEKEE (reference sequence). The CDR3 sequence is 15 residues long. Study results and caveats: IBD patients showed reduced TCRbeta diversity (inverse Simpson) versus healthy co-twins. Added variability in patient repertoires may stem from differing immunosuppressive treatments.

Every TCR library consumed around 4,000 ng of total RNA. Eight distinct reactions (per sample) were used to make the cDNA. TCRdb reworked the 5' RACE reads into one entry per CDR3 protein, no DNA. The sample includes some 400,000 distinct CDR3 sequences. Sequenced sample: blood. The rearrangement links TRBV5-5 to TRBJ2-1; the TRBD2 assignment by TCRdb is unverifiable without DNA. This clonotype was sampled from a human donor with ulcerative colitis or Crohn's disease, or a healthy co-twin of an affected twin (not recorded which). CDR3 protein: CASSSQTSGRNEQFF.